Each of the 20 T cell receptor beta chains below was sequenced from the same sample in a study of blood T cell repertoires in COVID-19. Profiling relied on immunoSEQ multiplex PCR, and the TCRdb table lists in-frame clones only, not all of them. The sample lists 200,000 to 250,000 clones, around nine tenths occurring once. The sample comprised peripheral blood. The receptors here all came from a man aged 60 to 75 with acute or convalescent COVID-19.

This clone was picked up a small number of times. This chain uses TRBV29-1 with TRBJ1-5; D is perhaps TRBD1 (6 bases). From germline, CDR1 is SQVTM and CDR2 ANQGSEA. CDR3 length equals 12 residues. V lost 6 bases and J 4 bases, leaving 10 bases between the germline ends. The CDR3 sequence is CSVGQSNQPQHF. The CDR3 DNA is TGCAGCGTCGGACAGTCGAATCAGCCCCAGCATTTT.

J is TRBJ2-7 and V is TRBV9; D possibly corresponds to TRBD1 (5 bases). Looked up from germline, CDR1 is SGDLS and CDR2 is YYNGEE. V was pared by 5 bases and J by 2 bases, with 23 bases between. The CDR3 is made up of 17 amino acids. CDR3 nucleotide sequence: TGTGCCAGCAGTGCTTGGAAGGGGCTCCTCGAACCCTACGAGCAGTACTTC. Translated: CASSAWKGLLEPYEQYF.

The genes are TRBV2 and TRBJ1-6; D call uncertain. Germline loops: CDR1 SNHLY, CDR2 FYNNEI. Trimming pared 6 bases from V and 0 bases from J, leaving 9 bases between. CDR3 length equals 15 residues. The CDR3 protein is CASREPRSYNSPLHF. The CDR3 nucleotides read TGTGCCAGCAGGGAGCCTCGCTCCTATAATTCACCCCTCCACTTT.

This clone was recorded only once. The chain has TRBV6-4 and TRBJ2-7; 7 bases align to TRBD2. V lost 5 bases and J lost 6; bases outside the gene matches: 10. Looked up from germline, CDR1 is MRHNA and CDR2 is SNTAGT. The CDR3 runs 14 residues. In nucleotides, the CDR3 is TGTGCCAGCAGTCAAGGACTAGGAATGAGCGAGCAGTACTTC. Translating gives CASSQGLGMSEQYF.

The V call is TRBV30, the J call TRBJ1-2; no clear D. Trimming removed 4 bases from V and 6 bases from J, with 12 bases in between. The CDR3 extends over 12 amino acids. Germline-derived CDR1 and CDR2 are GTSNPN and SVGIG (reference sequence). The CDR3 nucleotides read TGTGCCTGGATTGGAAAGGGAGATGGCTACACCTTC. It is translated as CAWIGKGDGYTF.

The genes are TRBV9 and TRBJ2-3; 7 bases align to TRBD1. This CDR3 has 12 residues. Germline-derived CDR1 and CDR2 are SGDLS and YYNGEE. The trim removed 4 bases at V and 7 bases at J, leaving 3 bases unmatched. CDR3 protein: CASSPQGYTQYF. In nucleotides, the CDR3 is TGTGCCAGCAGCCCACAGGGGTATACGCAGTATTTT.

This chain connects TRBV5-1 to TRBJ1-4; D is perhaps TRBD1 (5 bases). V lost 1 base, J lost 5 bases, and 9 bases lay in between. This CDR3 spans 14 amino acids. Germline V gene lookup returns CDR1 SGHRS and CDR2 YFSETQ. The CDR3: CASSLTGRNEKLFF. The CDR3 nucleotides read TGCGCCAGCAGCTTGACAGGAAGGAATGAAAAACTGTTTTTT.

The J gene is TRBJ2-7, the V gene TRBV6-5; D call uncertain. The CDR3 loop spans 14 amino acids. V dropped 0 bases and J dropped 1 base, with 7 bases sitting between them. Germline V gene sequence: CDR1 MNHEY, CDR2 SVGAGI. The CDR3 DNA sequence: TGTGCCAGCAGTTACTCGGGCAGGTCCTACGAGCAGTACTTC. Its translation: CASSYSGRSYEQYF.

V and J are TRBV12-5 and TRBJ1-6; TRBD1 matches 8 bases. V was clipped by 4 bases and J by 8 bases; unmatched bases: 4. This CDR3 contains 14 residues. Germline CDR1 reads LGHNT; CDR2 reads FRNRAP. The CDR3 sequence is CASGSGQGYSPLHF. The CDR3 region has the DNA TGTGCTAGTGGTTCCGGACAGGGTTATTCACCCCTCCACTTT.

CDR3: CSVEDRLGTVGRVTQYF. The CDR3 DNA is TGCAGCGTTGAAGATCGACTGGGTACGGTTGGGAGGGTTACGCAGTATTTT. The rearrangement joins TRBV29-1 to TRBJ2-3, with 7 nucleotides matching TRBD2. Germline V gene sequence: CDR1 SQVTM, CDR2 ANQGSEA. The ends lost 0 bases at V and 8 bases at J; junction bases unmatched: 17. This CDR3 spans 17 amino acids.

The chain combines TRBV2 with TRBJ2-2; TRBD2 aligns across 7 bases. The CDR3 loop spans 15 amino acids. V lost 7 bases and J lost 6; bases outside the gene matches: 11. CDR1 is SNHLY, CDR2 FYNNEI, per germline. The CDR3 spells CASTRGEKIPGELFF. As DNA, the CDR3 is TGTGCCAGCACTCGGGGGGAAAAGATCCCCGGGGAGCTGTTTTTT.

V usage is TRBV2 and J usage is TRBJ2-7, with a tentative D call TRBD1 (6 bases). This CDR3 has 15 residues. In germline, CDR1 is SNHLY, CDR2 FYNNEI. CDR3 nucleotide sequence: TGTGCTCAGGCCGGGGTGGGGGCGACCTCCTACGAGCAGTACTTC. Translated, it gives CAQAGVGATSYEQYF.

The chain has TRBV9 and TRBJ2-6; D uncertain. V was cut by 0 bases and J by 0 bases, with 4 bases left in between. Germline V lookup: CDR1 SGDLS, CDR2 YYNGEE. This CDR3 comprises 15 residues. The CDR3 loop is CASSVESSGANVLTF. The CDR3 DNA reads TGTGCCAGCAGCGTAGAGAGCTCTGGGGCCAACGTCCTGACTTTC.

The chain uses TRBV6-2 or TRBV6-3 and TRBJ1-2, with TRBD1 identical over 8 bases. Germline V gene lookup returns CDR1 MNHEY and CDR2 SVGEGT. The V gene end was trimmed by 6 bases and the J gene end by 8 bases; junction bases not matched to a gene: 8. This CDR3 is built from 13 residues. The DNA for the CDR3 is TGTGCCAGCAGCCAGGGGGCGCTTGGAGGCTACACCTTC. Amino acids: CASSQGALGGYTF.

The chain employs TRBV7-6 and TRBJ2-5, with 8 bases lining up with TRBD2. The germline gives CDR1 SGHVS, CDR2 FNYEAQ. This CDR3 is built from 16 residues. Germline trimming cut 1 base from V and 5 bases from J; bases unmatched to any gene: 9. The CDR3 protein is CASSLDGGVGSETQYF. DNA of the CDR3: TGTGCCAGCAGCTTAGACGGGGGGGTTGGATCGGAGACCCAGTACTTC.

The chain recombines TRBV11-3 with TRBJ2-3, with TRBD1 matching over 7 bases. Per the germline V gene, CDR1 is SGHNT and CDR2 is YENEEA. With V trimmed by 5 bases and J by 0 bases, 8 bases remained unmatched. The CDR3 spans 16 residues. CDR3 sequence reads: CASSRRTGTSTDTQYF. CDR3 in DNA: TGTGCCAGCAGCCGACGGACAGGTACTAGCACAGATACGCAGTATTTT.

Only one count was recorded for this clone. The rearrangement joins TRBV3-1 (or the pseudogene TRBV3-2) to TRBJ2-2; 8 bases agree with TRBD1. This CDR3 has 18 amino acids. CDR1 and CDR2 (germline): LGHDT, YNNKEL (reference sequence). The trim removed 0 bases at V and 2 bases at J, leaving 8 bases unmatched. This CDR3 is CASSQDVRAGGNTGELFF. The CDR3 coding sequence is TGTGCCAGCAGCCAAGATGTTCGGGCAGGGGGCAACACCGGGGAGCTGTTTTTT.

This chain links TRBV9 with TRBJ1-2; no clear D. There are 15 residues in the CDR3. The germline V gene has CDR1 SGDLS and CDR2 YYNGEE. Trimming removed 3 bases at V and 0 bases at J, with 12 bases between. The CDR3 DNA is TGTGCCAGCAGCGCAATGGGCGCTTCTAACTATGGCTACACCTTC. This codes for CASSAMGASNYGYTF.

This clone appeared many times. This chain links TRBV19 with TRBJ1-6, with 8 nucleotides matching TRBD1. Trimming removed 6 bases from V and 8 bases from J; junction bases left unmatched: 12. The germline V gene encodes CDR1 LNHDA and CDR2 SQIVND (reference sequence). The CDR3 is 16 residues long. The CDR3 spells CASRTMGQGAYSPLHF. In nucleotides, the CDR3 is TGTGCCAGTAGGACCATGGGCCAGGGGGCTTATTCACCCCTCCACTTT.

V usage is TRBV5-4 and J usage is TRBJ1-1, with 7 bases fitting TRBD1. The J segment lost 1 base and the V segment lost 4 bases, leaving 7 bases of the junction unmatched. The germline gives CDR1 SGHNT, CDR2 YYREEE (reference sequence). This CDR3 is built from 15 residues. In DNA, the CDR3 is TGTGCCAGCAGCCACCGGACAGGTGAGAACACTGAAGCTTTCTTT. This translates into CASSHRTGENTEAFF.